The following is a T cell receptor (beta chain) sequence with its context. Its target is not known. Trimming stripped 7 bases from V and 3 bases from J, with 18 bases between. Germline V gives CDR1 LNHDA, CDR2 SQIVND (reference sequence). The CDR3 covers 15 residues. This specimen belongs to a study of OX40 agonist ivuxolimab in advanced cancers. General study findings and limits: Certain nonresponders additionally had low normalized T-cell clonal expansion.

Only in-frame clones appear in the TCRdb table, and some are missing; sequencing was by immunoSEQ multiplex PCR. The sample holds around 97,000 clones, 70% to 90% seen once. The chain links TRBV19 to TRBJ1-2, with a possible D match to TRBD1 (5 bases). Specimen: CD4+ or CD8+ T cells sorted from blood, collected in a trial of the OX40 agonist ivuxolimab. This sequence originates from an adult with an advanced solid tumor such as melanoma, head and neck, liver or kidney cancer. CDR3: CASTPGRGGDYGYTF. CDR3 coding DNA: TGTGCCAGTACCCCAGGCCGGGGGGGGGACTATGGCTACACCTTC.